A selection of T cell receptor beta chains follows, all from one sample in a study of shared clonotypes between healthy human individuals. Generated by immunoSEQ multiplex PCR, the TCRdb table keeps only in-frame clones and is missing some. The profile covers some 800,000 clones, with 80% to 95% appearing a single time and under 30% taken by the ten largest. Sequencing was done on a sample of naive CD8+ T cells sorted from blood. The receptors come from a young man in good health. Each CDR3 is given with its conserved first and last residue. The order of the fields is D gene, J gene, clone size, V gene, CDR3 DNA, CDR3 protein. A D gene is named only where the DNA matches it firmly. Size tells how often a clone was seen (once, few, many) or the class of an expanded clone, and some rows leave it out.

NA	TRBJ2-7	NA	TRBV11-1	TGTGCCAGCAGCTTAGGGCTCGAGCAGTACTTC	CASSLGLEQYF
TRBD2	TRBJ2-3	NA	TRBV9	TGTGCCAGCAGCCCGGGAGTTGGACTAGCGGGGAGCACAGATACGCAGTATTTT	CASSPGVGLAGSTDTQYF
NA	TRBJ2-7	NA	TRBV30	TGTGCCTGGAGCCAGGGGACCAAATCCTACGAGCAGTACTTC	CAWSQGTKSYEQYF
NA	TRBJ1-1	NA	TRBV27	TGTGCCAGCAGTCCTTACCTTATGAACACTGAAGCTTTCTTT	CASSPYLMNTEAFF
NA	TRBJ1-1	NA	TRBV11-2	TGTGCCAGCAGCTTAGCGACCGTAGTTTTCTTT	CASSLATVVFF
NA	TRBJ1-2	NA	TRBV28	TGTGCCAGCAGTTTAGCCCCTCTAGGCGGAGTGACTAACTATGGCTACACCTTC	CASSLAPLGGVTNYGYTF
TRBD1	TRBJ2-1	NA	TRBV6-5	TGTGCCAGCAGTTCTCCGGGACAGGGGGGATATGAGCAGTTCTTC	CASSSPGQGGYEQFF
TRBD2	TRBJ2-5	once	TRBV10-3	TGTGCCATCAGCGACCTTAGCGGGACCGACCAAGAGACCCAGTACTTC	CAISDLSGTDQETQYF
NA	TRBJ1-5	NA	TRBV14	TGTGCCAGCAGCCACAAAGGAGCCAGGAGGAAACAGCCCCAGCATTTT	CASSHKGARRKQPQHF
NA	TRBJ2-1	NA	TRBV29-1	TGCAGCTCTATCGATGAGCAGTTCTTC	CSSIDEQFF
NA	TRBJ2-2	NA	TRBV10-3	TGTGCCATCAAGGGGCGCACGAACACCGGGGAGCTGTTTTTT	CAIKGRTNTGELFF
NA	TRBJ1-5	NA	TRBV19	TGTGCCAGTAGTCCCCTAGGTGAACAGCCCCAGCATTTT	CASSPLGEQPQHF
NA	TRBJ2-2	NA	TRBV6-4	TGTGCCAGCAAGAAGTCGATTAGTAAGACCGGGGAGCTGTTTTTT	CASKKSISKTGELFF
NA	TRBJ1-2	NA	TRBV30	TGTGCCTGGAGTGTAGGACAGAACTATGGCTACACCTTC	CAWSVGQNYGYTF
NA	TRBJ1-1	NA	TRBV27	TGTGCCAGCAGTTCAACTACCTGGGACACTGAAGCTTTCTTT	CASSSTTWDTEAFF
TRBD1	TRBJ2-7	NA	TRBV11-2	TGTGCCAGCAGCTTAGCAGGGGGCCGGTACGAGCAGTACTTC	CASSLAGGRYEQYF
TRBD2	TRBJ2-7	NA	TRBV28	TGTGCCAGCAGTTCCCTAGCGGGTGACTCCTACGAGCAGTACTTC	CASSSLAGDSYEQYF
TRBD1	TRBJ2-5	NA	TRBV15	TGTGCCACCAGGACCATTCCGACAGGGAGTGTGGAGACCCAGTACTTC	CATRTIPTGSVETQYF
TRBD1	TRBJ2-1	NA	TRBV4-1	TGCGCCAGCAGCCAAGAAGTGGGACAGTCTATCAATGAGCAGTTCTTC	CASSQEVGQSINEQFF
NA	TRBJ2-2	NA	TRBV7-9	TGTGCCAGCAGCGCGGGGTCCGGGGAGCTGTTTTTT	CASSAGSGELFF
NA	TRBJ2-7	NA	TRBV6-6	TGTGCCAGCAGTACCCCCAGGGAAAGCCTAGACGAGCAGTACTTC	CASSTPRESLDEQYF
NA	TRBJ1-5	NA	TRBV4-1	TGCGCCAGCAGCCAAGAATGGGGTGTCAATCAGCCCCAGCATTTT	CASSQEWGVNQPQHF
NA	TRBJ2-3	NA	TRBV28	TGTGCCAGCAGCCCCGATGGGGGAGCGGATACGCAGTATTTT	CASSPDGGADTQYF
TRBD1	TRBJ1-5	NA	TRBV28	TGTGCCAGCACCATAATGGGACAGATCAATCAGCCCCAGCATTTT	CASTIMGQINQPQHF
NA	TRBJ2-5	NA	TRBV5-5	TGTGCCAGCAGCTCACTCTGGGAGGAGCAAGAGACCCAGTACTTC	CASSSLWEEQETQYF
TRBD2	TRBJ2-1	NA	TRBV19	TGTGCCAGTAGAGTACCGGGAGGGCCAGGCAATGAGCAGTTCTTC	CASRVPGGPGNEQFF
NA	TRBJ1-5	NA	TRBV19	TGTGCCAGTAGTATAGATCCTAGTCGCCGACAGCCCCAGCATTTT	CASSIDPSRRQPQHF